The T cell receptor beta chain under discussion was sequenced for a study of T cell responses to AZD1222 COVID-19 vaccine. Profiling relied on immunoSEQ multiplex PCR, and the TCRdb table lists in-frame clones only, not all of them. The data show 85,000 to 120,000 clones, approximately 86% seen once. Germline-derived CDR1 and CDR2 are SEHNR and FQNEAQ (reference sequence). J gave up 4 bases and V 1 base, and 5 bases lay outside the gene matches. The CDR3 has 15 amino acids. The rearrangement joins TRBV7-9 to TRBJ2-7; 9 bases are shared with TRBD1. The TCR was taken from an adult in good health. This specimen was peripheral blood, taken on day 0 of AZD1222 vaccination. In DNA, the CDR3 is TGTGCCAGCAGCTTAGACGGGACAGGGACTTACGAGCAGTACTTC. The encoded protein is CASSLDGTGTYEQYF.